Reported below is one TCR beta chain. The data derive from a study of shared clonotypes between healthy human individuals. Per the germline V gene, CDR1 is SGHTA and CDR2 is FQGNSA. CDR3 length: 16 residues. The V end was cut by 5 bases, the J end by 0 bases, with 15 bases between. Some clones are missing from TCRdb's copy, which holds only in-frame ones; the method was immunoSEQ multiplex PCR. The data hold over a million clones, with about 84% observed a single time. The V gene is TRBV7-2, the J gene TRBJ2-3, with TRBD1 as a possible D gene (6 bases). Sequenced input: memory CD4+ T cells from PBMCs. Subset meaning: CD45RA-negative fraction. The sequence was obtained from a man between 18 and 29 years old in good health. Some clones in this sample may be carry-over from other donors' samples. The DNA of the CDR3 is TGTGCCAGCAGCCCCCTAAGGGGGATTAGCACAGATACGCAGTATTTT. Its protein product is CASSPLRGISTDTQYF.